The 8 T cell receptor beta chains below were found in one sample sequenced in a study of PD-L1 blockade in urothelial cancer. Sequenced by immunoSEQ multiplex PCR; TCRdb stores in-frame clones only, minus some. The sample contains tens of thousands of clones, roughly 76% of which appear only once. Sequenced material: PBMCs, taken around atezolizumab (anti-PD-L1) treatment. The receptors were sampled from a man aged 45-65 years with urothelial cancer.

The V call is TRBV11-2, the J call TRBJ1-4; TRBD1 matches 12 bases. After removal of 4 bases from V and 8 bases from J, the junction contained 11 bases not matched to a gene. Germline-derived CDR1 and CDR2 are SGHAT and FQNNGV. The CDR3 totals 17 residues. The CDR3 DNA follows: TGTGCCAGCAGCTCCCTCTTTGTAGGGACAGGGGGCGAAAAACTGTTTTTT. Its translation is CASSSLFVGTGGEKLFF.

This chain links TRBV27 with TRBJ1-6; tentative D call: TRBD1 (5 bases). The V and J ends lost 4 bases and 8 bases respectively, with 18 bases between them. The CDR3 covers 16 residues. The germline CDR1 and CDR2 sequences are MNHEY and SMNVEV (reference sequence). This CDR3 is CASSSKGVSIYSPLHF. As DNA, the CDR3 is TGTGCCAGCAGTTCGAAAGGGGTTTCTATCTATTCACCCCTCCACTTT.

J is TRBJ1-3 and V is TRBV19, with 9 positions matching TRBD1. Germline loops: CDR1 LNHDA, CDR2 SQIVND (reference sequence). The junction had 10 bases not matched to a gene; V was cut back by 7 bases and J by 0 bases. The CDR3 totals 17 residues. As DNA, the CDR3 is TGTGCCAGTACTCCGGGACAGGGCCTATTCTCTGGAAACACCATATATTTT. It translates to CASTPGQGLFSGNTIYF.

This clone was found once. CDR3 sequence: CASRADTSRSYEQYF. DNA for the CDR3: TGTGCCAGCAGGGCAGACACCTCTCGCTCCTACGAGCAGTACTTC. The chain couples TRBV2 to TRBJ2-7; D is unresolved. From germline, CDR1 is SNHLY and CDR2 FYNNEI. The CDR3 covers 15 residues. V dropped 6 bases and J dropped 0 bases, with 15 bases sitting between them.

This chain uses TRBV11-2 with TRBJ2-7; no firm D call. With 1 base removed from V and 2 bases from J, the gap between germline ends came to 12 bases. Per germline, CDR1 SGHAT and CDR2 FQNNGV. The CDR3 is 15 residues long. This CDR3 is CASSLGRALAYEQYF. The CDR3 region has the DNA TGTGCCAGCAGCTTAGGAAGAGCACTGGCCTACGAGCAGTACTTC.

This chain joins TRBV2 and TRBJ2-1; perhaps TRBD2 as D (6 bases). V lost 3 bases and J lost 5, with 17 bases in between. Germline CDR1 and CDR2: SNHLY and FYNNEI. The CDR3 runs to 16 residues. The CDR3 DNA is TGTGCCAGCAGTGACCAAGGTAGTCAGCGGGACAATGAGCAGTTCTTC. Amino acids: CASSDQGSQRDNEQFF.

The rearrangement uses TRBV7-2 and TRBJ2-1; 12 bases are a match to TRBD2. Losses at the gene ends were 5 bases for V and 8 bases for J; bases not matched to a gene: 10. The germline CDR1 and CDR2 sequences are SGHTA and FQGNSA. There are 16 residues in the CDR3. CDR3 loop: CASSLSSGRARDEQFF. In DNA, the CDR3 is TGTGCCAGCAGCCTGTCTAGCGGGAGGGCCAGGGATGAGCAGTTCTTC.

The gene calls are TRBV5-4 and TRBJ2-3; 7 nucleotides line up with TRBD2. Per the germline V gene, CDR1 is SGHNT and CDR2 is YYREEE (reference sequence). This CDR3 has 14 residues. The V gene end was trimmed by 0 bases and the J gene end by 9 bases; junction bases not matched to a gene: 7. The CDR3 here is CASSLGREVSTQYF. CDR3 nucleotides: TGTGCCAGCAGCTTGGGACGGGAGGTCTCAACGCAGTATTTT.